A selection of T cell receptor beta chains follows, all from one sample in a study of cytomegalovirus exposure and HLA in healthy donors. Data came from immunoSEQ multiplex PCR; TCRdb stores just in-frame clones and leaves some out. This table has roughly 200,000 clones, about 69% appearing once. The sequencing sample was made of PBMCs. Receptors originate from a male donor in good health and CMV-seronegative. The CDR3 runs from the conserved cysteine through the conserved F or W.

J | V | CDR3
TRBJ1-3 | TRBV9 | CASSGQGPSGNTIYF
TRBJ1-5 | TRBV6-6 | CASSWGRRDQHF
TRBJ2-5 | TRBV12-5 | CASGLAGTQYF
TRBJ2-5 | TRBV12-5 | CASGVGTVQETQYF
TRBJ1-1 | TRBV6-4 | CASSEQENTEAFF
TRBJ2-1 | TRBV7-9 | CASSLTSGPQRNNKQFF
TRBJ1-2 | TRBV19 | CATSAGAYTF
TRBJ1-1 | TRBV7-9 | CASSLDGQANTEAFF
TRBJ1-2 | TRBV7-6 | CASSPISQAGDGYTF
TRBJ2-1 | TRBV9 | CASSVAGGLDSGVNEQFF
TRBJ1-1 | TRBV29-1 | CSVESTANTEAFF
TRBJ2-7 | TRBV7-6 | CASSLQGAPTYEQYF
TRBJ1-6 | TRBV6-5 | CASSSREGTYNSPLHF
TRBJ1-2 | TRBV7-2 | CASSSSGTGNYGYTF
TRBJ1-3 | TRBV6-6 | CASSYHSSGNTIYF
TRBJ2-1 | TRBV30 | CAWESGFVSYNEQFF
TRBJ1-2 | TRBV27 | CASSPKTDHYGYTF
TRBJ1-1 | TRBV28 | CASSRTGAGTEAFF
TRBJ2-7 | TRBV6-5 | CASSYKGQGVGEQYF
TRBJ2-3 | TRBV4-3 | CASSQGLAGYTDTQYF
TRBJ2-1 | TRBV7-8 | CAGGRGGVYNEQFF
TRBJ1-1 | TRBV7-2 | CASSYDSMNTEAFF
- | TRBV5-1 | CASRPGQGATSYEQYF
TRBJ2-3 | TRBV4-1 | CASSYTGSEDTQYF
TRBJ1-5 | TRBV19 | CASSIAGVGYSNQPQHF
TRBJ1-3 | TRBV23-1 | CASSQSRAGMAGNTIYF
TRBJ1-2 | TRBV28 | CASSLEGRGWGYTF
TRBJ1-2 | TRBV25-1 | CASSPEGQGYLGYTF
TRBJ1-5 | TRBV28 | CASSFWSNRPQHF
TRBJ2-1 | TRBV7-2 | CASSLQGGGGEQFF
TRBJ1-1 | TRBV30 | CAWSVGQLNTEAFF
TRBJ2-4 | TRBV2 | CASATVQNIQYF
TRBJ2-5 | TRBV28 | CASSSQGGRGETQYF
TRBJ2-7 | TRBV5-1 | CASSSPGLAASYEQYF
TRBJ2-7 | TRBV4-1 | CASSQATSSSYEQYF
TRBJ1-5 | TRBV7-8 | CASSLAPTGVVNQPQHF
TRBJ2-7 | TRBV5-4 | CASSSGTAPYEQYF
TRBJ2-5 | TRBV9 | CASSAGTGVGTQYF
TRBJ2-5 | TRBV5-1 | CASSRYSGSTETQYF
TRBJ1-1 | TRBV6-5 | CASSYDRDTEAFF
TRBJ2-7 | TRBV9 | CASSATPGTSYEQYF
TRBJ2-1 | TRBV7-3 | CASSGSTGGGGNEQFF
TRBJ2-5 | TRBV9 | CASSVGPGSNAETQYF
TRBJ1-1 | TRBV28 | CASFRQGTNTEAFF